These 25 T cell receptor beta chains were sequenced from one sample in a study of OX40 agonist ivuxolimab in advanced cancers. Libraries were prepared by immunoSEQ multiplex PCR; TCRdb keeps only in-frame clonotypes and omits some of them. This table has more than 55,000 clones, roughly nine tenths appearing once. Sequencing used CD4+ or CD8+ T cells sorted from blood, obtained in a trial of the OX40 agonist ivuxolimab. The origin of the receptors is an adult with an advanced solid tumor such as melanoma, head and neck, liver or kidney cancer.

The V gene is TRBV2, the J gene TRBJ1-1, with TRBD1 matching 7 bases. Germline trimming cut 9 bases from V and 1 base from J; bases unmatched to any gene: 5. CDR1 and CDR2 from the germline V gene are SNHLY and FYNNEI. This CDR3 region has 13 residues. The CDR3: CARSGQQNTEAFF. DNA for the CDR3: TGTGCCAGATCGGGACAGCAGAACACTGAAGCTTTCTTT.

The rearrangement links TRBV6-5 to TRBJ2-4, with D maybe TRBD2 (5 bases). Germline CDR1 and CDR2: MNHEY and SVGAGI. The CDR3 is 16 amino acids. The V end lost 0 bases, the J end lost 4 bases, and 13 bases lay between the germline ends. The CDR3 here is CASSYSEALSKNIQYF. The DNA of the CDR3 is TGTGCCAGCAGTTACTCGGAGGCCTTGAGTAAAAACATTCAGTACTTC.

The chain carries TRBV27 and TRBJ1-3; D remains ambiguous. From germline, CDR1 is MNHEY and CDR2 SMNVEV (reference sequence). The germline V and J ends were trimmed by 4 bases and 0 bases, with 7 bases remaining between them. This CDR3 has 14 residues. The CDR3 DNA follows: TGTGCCAGCAGTTCCCACGCCTCTGGAAACACCATATATTTT. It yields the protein CASSSHASGNTIYF.

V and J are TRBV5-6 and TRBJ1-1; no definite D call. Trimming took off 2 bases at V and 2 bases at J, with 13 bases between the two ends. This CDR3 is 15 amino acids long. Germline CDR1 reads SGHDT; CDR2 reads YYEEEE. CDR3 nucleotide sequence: TGTGCCAGCAGCTTCTTATCCAGCACAAACACTGAAGCTTTCTTT. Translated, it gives CASSFLSSTNTEAFF.

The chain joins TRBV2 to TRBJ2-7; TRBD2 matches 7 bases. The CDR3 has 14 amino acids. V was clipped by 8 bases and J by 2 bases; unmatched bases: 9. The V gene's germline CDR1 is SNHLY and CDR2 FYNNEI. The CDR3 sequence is CASERSGLAYEQYF. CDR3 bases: TGTGCCAGCGAGAGGAGCGGACTAGCCTACGAGCAGTACTTC.

CDR3 DNA: TGTGCCAGCAGCTTGAACTCCCGATCGACTGGGGCCAACGTCCTGACTTTC. This encodes CASSLNSRSTGANVLTF. The chain employs TRBV11-1 and TRBJ2-6; no clear D gene. CDR1 is SGHAT and CDR2 is FQDESV in the germline V gene (reference sequence). The CDR3 has 17 amino acids. The V and J ends lost 3 bases and 2 bases respectively, with 14 bases between them.

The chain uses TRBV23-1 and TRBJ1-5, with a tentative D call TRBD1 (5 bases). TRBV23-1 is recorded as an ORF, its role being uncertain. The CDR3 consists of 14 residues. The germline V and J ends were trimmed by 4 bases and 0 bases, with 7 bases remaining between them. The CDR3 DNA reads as TGCGCCAGCAGTCGACAGACTAGCAATCAGCCCCAGCATTTT. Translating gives CASSRQTSNQPQHF.

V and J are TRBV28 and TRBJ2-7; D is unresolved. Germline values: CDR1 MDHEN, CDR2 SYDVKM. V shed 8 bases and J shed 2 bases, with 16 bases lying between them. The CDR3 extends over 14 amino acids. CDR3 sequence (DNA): TGTGCCAGCTACTCTCTTCTTCCCACCTACGAGCAGTACTTC. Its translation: CASYSLLPTYEQYF.

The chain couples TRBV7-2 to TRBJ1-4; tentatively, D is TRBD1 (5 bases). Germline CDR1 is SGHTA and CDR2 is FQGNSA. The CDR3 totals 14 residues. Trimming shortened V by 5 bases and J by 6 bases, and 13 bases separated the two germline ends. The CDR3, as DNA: TGTGCCAGCAGCCATCGGCAGGGAGATGAAAAACTGTTTTTT. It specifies CASSHRQGDEKLFF. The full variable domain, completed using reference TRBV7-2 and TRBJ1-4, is GAGVSQSPSNKVTEKGKDVELRCDPISGHTALYWYRQSLGQGLEFLIYFQGNSAPDKSGLPSDRFSAERTGGSVSTLTIQRTQQEDSAVYLCASSHRQGDEKLFFGSGTQLSVL.

The DNA of the CDR3 is TGTGCCAGCAGTGTCGCCGGGACAGGGGGATCACCCCTCCACTTT. Protein: CASSVAGTGGSPLHF. This chain joins TRBV6-6 and TRBJ1-6; TRBD1 matches at 11 bases. The J segment lost 10 bases and the V segment lost 5 bases, leaving 7 bases of the junction unmatched. This CDR3 is built from 15 residues. CDR1 and CDR2 (germline): MNHNY, SVGAGI (reference sequence).

The CDR3 region is CASRGDRNTEAFF. The CDR3 DNA is TGTGCCAGCAGGGGGGACAGGAACACTGAAGCTTTCTTT. The chain is built from TRBV25-1 and TRBJ1-1, with 7 nucleotides matching TRBD1. V lost 6 bases and J lost 1; bases outside the gene matches: 2. Germline V lookup: CDR1 MGHDK, CDR2 SYGVNS. The CDR3 extends over 13 amino acids. Using reference TRBV25-1 and TRBJ1-1 for the parts outside the CDR3, the full variable domain is EADIYQTPRYLVIGTGKKITLECSQTMGHDKMYWYQQDPGMELHLIHYSYGVNSTEKGDLSSESTVSRIRTEHFPLTLESARPSHTSQYLCASRGDRNTEAFFGQGTRLTVV.

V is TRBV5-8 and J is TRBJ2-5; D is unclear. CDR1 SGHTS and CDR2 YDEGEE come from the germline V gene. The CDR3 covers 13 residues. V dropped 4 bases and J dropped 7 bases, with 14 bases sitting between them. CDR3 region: CASSRPALVTQYF. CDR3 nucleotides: TGTGCCAGCAGCCGACCGGCGTTGGTGACCCAGTACTTC.

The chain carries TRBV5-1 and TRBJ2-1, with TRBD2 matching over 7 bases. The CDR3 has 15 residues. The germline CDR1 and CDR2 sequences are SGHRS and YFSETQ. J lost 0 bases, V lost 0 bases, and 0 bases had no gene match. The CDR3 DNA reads TGCGCCAGCAGCTTGGCTAGCGGCTCCTACAATGAGCAGTTCTTC. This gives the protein CASSLASGSYNEQFF.

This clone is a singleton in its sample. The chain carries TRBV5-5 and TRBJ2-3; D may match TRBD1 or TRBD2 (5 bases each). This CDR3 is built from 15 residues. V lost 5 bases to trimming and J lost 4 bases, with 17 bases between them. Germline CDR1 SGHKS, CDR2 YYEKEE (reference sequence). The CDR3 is CASSPSGTISDTQYF. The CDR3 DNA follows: TGTGCCAGCAGTCCTTCCGGGACGATTTCAGATACGCAGTATTTT.

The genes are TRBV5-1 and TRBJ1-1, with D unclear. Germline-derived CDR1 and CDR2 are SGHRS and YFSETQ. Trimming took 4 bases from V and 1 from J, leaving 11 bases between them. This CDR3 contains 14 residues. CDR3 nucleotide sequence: TGCGCCAGCAGCCCATCTCTGGGGAACACTGAAGCTTTCTTT. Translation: CASSPSLGNTEAFF.

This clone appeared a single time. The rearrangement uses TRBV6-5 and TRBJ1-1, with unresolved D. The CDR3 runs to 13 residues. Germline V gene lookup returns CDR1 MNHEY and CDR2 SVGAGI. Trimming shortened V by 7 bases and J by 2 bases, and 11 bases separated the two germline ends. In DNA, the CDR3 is TGTGCCAGCACCCCTACCCGTAACACTGAAGCTTTCTTT. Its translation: CASTPTRNTEAFF.

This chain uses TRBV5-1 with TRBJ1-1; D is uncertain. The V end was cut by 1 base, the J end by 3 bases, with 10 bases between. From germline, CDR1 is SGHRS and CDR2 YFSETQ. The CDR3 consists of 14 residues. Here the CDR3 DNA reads TGCGCCAGCAGCTTGTGGGCTGGGGACACTGAAGCTTTCTTT. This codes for CASSLWAGDTEAFF. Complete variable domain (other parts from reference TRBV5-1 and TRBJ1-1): KAGVTQTPRYLIKTRGQQVTLSCSPISGHRSVSWYQQTPGQGLQFLFEYFSETQRNKGNFPGRFSGRQFSNSRSEMNVSTLELGDSALYLCASSLWAGDTEAFFGQGTRLTVV.

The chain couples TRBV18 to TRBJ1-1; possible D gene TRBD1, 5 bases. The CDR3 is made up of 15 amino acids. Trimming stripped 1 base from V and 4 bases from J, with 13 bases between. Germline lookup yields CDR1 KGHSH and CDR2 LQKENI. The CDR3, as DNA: TGTGCCAGCTCACCACGAGCAGGGCTGGGCACTGAAGCTTTCTTT. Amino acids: CASSPRAGLGTEAFF.

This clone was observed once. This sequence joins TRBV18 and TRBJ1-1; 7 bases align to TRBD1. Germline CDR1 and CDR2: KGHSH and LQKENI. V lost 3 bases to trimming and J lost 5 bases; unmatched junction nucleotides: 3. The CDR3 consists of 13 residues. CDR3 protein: CASSPDRLTEAFF. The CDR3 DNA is TGTGCCAGCTCACCGGACAGGCTAACTGAAGCTTTCTTT.

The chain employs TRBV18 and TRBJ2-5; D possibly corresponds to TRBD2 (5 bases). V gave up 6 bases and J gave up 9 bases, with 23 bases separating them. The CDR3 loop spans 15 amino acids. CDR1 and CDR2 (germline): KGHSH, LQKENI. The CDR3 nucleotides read TGTGCCAGCTCCGCCTCGGCGGGCAGAGATCCTTCCCAGTACTTC. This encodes CASSASAGRDPSQYF.

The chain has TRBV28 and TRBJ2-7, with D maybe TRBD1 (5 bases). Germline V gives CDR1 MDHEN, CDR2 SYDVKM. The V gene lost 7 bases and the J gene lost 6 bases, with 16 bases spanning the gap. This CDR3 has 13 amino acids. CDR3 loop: CASTLGAGREQYF. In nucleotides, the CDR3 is TGTGCCAGCACCCTAGGGGCAGGGCGCGAGCAGTACTTC.

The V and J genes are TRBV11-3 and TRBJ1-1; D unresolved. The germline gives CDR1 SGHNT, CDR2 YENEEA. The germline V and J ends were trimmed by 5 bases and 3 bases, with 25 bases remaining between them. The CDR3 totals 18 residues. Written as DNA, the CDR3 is TGTGCCAGCAGCCGGCACGGTGAATGGGGTAGGGAGGACACTGAAGCTTTCTTT. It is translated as CASSRHGEWGREDTEAFF. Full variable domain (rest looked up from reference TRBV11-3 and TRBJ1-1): EAGVVQSPRYKIIEKKQPVAFWCNPISGHNTLYWYLQNLGQGPELLIRYENEEAVDDSQLPKDRFSAERLKGVDSTLKIQPAELGDSAVYLCASSRHGEWGREDTEAFFGQGTRLTVV.

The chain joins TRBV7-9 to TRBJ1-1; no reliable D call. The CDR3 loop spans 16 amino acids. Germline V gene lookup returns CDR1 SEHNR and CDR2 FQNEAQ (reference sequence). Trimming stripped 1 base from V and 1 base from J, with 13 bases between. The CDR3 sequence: CASSLGNQMTNTEAFF. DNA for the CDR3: TGTGCCAGCAGCTTAGGTAACCAGATGACGAACACTGAAGCTTTCTTT.

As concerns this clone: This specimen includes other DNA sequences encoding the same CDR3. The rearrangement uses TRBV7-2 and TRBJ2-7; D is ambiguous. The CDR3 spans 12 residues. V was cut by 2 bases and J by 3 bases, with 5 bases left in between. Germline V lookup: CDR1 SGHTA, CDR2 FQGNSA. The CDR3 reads CASSLSGYEQYF. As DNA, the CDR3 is TGTGCCAGCAGCTTATCAGGCTACGAGCAGTACTTC.

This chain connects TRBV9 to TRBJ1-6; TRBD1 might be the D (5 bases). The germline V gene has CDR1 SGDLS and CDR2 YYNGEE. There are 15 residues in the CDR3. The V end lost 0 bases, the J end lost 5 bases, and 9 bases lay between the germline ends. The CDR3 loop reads CASSVGEGHNSPLHF. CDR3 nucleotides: TGTGCCAGCAGCGTAGGGGAGGGACATAATTCACCCCTCCACTTT.